Each of the 9 T cell receptor beta chains below was sequenced from the same sample in a study of T cells after yellow fever vaccination. TCRdb analysed the 5' RACE reads with MiXCR anew, one entry per CDR3 protein. Of roughly 68,000 distinct CDR3 sequences listed, approximately 6.1% are singletons. The source was CD8+ T cells sorted from PBMCs, collected roughly seven weeks after the first yellow fever vaccination. The receptor source for this set is a man aged 18 to 29 who received the YFV17D yellow fever vaccine.

This clonotype was observed many times. The V gene is TRBV11-2, the J gene TRBJ1-5; 7 nucleotides match TRBD1. V shed 4 bases and J 7 bases; nucleotides not matched to a gene: 4. The CDR3 sequence is 13 residues long. The germline V gene encodes CDR1 SGHAT and CDR2 FQNNGV. The CDR3 DNA reads TGTGCCAGCAGCTACAGGGGTGGACAGCCCCAGCATTTT. This translates into CASSYRGGQPQHF.

V and J are TRBV5-1 and TRBJ2-3, with 11 bases fitting TRBD1. Germline V lookup: CDR1 SGHRS, CDR2 YFSETQ. The junction had 4 bases not matched to a gene; V was cut back by 4 bases and J by 0 bases. This CDR3 is 16 amino acids long. The CDR3 DNA reads TGCGCCAGCAGCGCCGGACAGGGGGCTAGCACAGATACGCAGTATTTT. Encoded protein: CASSAGQGASTDTQYF.

This clonotype was found a few times. This chain connects TRBV5-1 to TRBJ1-2; D is uncertain. V was shortened by 4 bases and J by 2 bases, with 18 bases between the two germline ends. The CDR3 loop spans 16 amino acids. Germline-derived CDR1 and CDR2 are SGHRS and YFSETQ. CDR3 in DNA: TGCGCCAGCAGCCTGATGCCGGGAGTCCAAAACTATGGCTACACCTTC. Residues: CASSLMPGVQNYGYTF. Using reference TRBV5-1 and TRBJ1-2 for the parts outside the CDR3, the full variable domain is KAGVTQTPRYLIKTRGQQVTLSCSPISGHRSVSWYQQTPGQGLQFLFEYFSETQRNKGNFPGRFSGRQFSNSRSEMNVSTLELGDSALYLCASSLMPGVQNYGYTFGSGTRLTVV.

This clonotype was seen at least ten times. V is TRBV5-5 and J is TRBJ1-5; a possible D gene is TRBD1 (6 bases). In germline, CDR1 is SGHKS, CDR2 YYEKEE (reference sequence). The germline V and J ends were trimmed by 1 base and 4 bases, with 12 bases remaining between them. The CDR3 totals 15 residues. CDR3 nucleotides: TGTGCCAGCAGCTTGCGACAGGCGATTAATCAGCCCCAGCATTTT. It yields the protein CASSLRQAINQPQHF.

This clonotype was picked up many times. The V call is TRBV7-8, the J call TRBJ2-2, with a tentative D call TRBD2 (5 bases). V was cut by 2 bases and J by 7 bases, with 17 bases left in between. The CDR3 sequence is 16 residues long. Germline CDR1 is SGHVS and CDR2 is FQNEAQ. DNA for the CDR3: TGTGCCAGCAGCTTATTGACGGGGTATGAGGGCGGGGAGCTGTTTTTT. Translating it yields CASSLLTGYEGGELFF.

This clonotype was seen ten or more times. The chain employs TRBV6-2 or TRBV6-3 and TRBJ2-2; D uncertain. Germline-derived CDR1 and CDR2 are MNHEY and SVGEGT. The CDR3 length is 14 residues. Trimming removed 6 bases at V and 5 bases at J, with 13 bases between. CDR3 in DNA: TGTGCCAGCAGCCTGCGATTGGGGACCGGGGAGCTGTTTTTT. Amino acids: CASSLRLGTGELFF.

This clonotype has ten or more counts. The V and J genes are TRBV7-6 and TRBJ2-1; no firm D call. V dropped 5 bases and J dropped 3 bases, with 8 bases sitting between them. The CDR3 totals 13 residues. Germline CDR1 and CDR2: SGHVS and FNYEAQ. CDR3 sequence (DNA): TGTGCCAGCAGCCTACAGAACTACAATGAGCAGTTCTTC. Residues: CASSLQNYNEQFF.

This clonotype was recorded at least ten times. The chain links TRBV6-2 or TRBV6-3 to TRBJ2-1; 7 bases agree with TRBD2. Trimming took 5 bases from V and 1 from J; bases not matched to a gene: 11. Germline loops: CDR1 MNHEY, CDR2 SVGEGT. The CDR3 sequence is 17 residues long. The CDR3 is CASSPLLGGTSYNEQFF. The CDR3 DNA follows: TGTGCCAGCAGTCCCCTTTTGGGGGGGACTTCCTACAATGAGCAGTTCTTC.

This clonotype was observed many times. V usage is TRBV27 and J usage is TRBJ1-3; no reliable D call. This CDR3 region has 13 residues. The V gene's germline CDR1 is MNHEY and CDR2 SMNVEV (reference sequence). Trimming removed 4 bases at V and 3 bases at J, with 7 bases between. The CDR3: CASSYTLGNTIYF. The CDR3 DNA sequence: TGTGCCAGCAGTTATACCCTTGGAAACACCATATATTTT.